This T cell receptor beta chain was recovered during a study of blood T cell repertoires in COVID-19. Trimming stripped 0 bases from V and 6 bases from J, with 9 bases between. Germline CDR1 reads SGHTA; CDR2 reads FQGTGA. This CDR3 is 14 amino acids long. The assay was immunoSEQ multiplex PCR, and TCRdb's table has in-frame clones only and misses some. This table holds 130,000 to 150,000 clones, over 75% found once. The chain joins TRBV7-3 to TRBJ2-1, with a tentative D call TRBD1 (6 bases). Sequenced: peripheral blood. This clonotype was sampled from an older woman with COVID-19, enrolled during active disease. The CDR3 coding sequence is TGTGCCAGCAGCTTAACTGCCAGGGGCAATGAGCAGTTCTTC. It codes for CASSLTARGNEQFF.